These T cell receptor beta chains were read from a single sample in a study of blood T cell repertoires in COVID-19. The data were produced by immunoSEQ multiplex PCR, yet TCRdb's version contains in-frame clones alone and is incomplete. The repertoire holds 200,000 to 250,000 clones, with just over 85% as singletons. Material for sequencing was peripheral blood. These receptors all come from a man younger than 35 with active or convalescent COVID-19. Both conserved end residues are part of each CDR3. A D gene is named only where the DNA matches it firmly. The size field is filled for only some rows; it gives once, few, many or a size class.

j_call | d_call | clone_size | v_call | cdr3_aa | cdr3_nt
TRBJ2-7 | . | once | TRBV6-6 | CASSRQGFYEQYF | TGTGCCAGCAGCCGCCAGGGGTTCTACGAGCAGTACTTC
TRBJ2-7 | . | . | TRBV5-4 | CASSPGNAPAYEQYF | TGTGCCAGCAGCCCCGGGAATGCCCCTGCCTACGAGCAGTACTTC
TRBJ1-2 | TRBD1 | . | TRBV28 | CASSSTGGLDYGYTF | TGTGCCAGCAGTTCCACAGGGGGGCTGGACTATGGCTACACCTTC
TRBJ1-5 | . | . | TRBV7-9 | CATGVGGQPQHF | TGTGCCACAGGGGTTGGCGGTCAGCCCCAGCATTTT
TRBJ2-2 | TRBD1 | few | TRBV7-9 | CASPRTGLNTGELFF | TGTGCCAGCCCCCGGACAGGCCTGAACACCGGGGAGCTGTTTTTT
TRBJ2-4 | . | . | TRBV28 | CASNMRVAKNIQYF | TGTGCCAGCAATATGCGGGTAGCCAAAAACATTCAGTACTTC
TRBJ1-2 | . | once | TRBV3-1/TRBV3-2 | CASSRADRLAGYTF | TGTGCCAGCAGCCGAGCCGACAGGTTAGCGGGCTACACCTTC
TRBJ2-2 | . | . | TRBV4-2 | CASRVPGGPGTGELFF | TGTGCCAGCAGGGTGCCCGGGGGGCCTGGAACCGGGGAGCTGTTTTTT
TRBJ1-2 | . | . | TRBV25-1 | CASSGSGSESANYGYTF | TGTGCCAGCAGTGGGTCAGGCTCAGAGTCCGCTAACTATGGCTACACCTTC
TRBJ1-1 | . | . | TRBV7-9 | CASSFTTENTEAFF | TGTGCCAGCAGCTTTACAACAGAGAACACTGAAGCTTTCTTT
TRBJ1-1 | . | . | TRBV6-1 | CASSESGESTEAFF | TGTGCCAGCAGTGAATCAGGCGAGAGCACTGAAGCTTTCTTT
TRBJ1-2 | TRBD1 | . | TRBV2 | CASSKPGQTEEGYTF | TGTGCCAGCAGTAAACCGGGACAGACAGAGGAGGGCTACACCTTC
TRBJ1-4 | TRBD1 | many | TRBV15 | CATSRDSGQGYEKLFF | TGTGCCACCAGCAGAGATTCGGGACAGGGCTATGAAAAACTGTTTTTT
TRBJ1-1 | . | . | TRBV5-6 | CASSSPGQTTEAFF | TGTGCCAGCAGCTCACCTGGCCAAACCACTGAAGCTTTCTTT
TRBJ2-2 | TRBD1 | . | TRBV19 | CASSIRAGGPNTGELFF | TGTGCCAGTAGTATTAGGGCAGGGGGCCCGAACACCGGGGAGCTGTTTTTT
TRBJ1-2 | . | . | TRBV20-1 | CSASRQEKGYTF | TGCAGTGCTAGTCGACAGGAGAAAGGCTACACCTTC
TRBJ1-1 | TRBD1 | . | TRBV3-1/TRBV3-2 | CASSQGTGITEAFF | TGTGCCAGCAGCCAAGGGACAGGGATCACTGAAGCTTTCTTT
TRBJ2-7 | TRBD2 | few | TRBV20-1 | CSASTSGWNEQYF | TGCAGTGCTAGTACTAGCGGGTGGAACGAGCAGTACTTC
TRBJ2-1 | TRBD2 | . | TRBV10-2 | CASDLSGRADEQFF | TGCGCCAGCGATCTCAGCGGGAGGGCCGATGAGCAGTTCTTC
TRBJ2-1 | TRBD2 | . | TRBV4-1 | CASSQVLAGGRGSYNEQFF | TGCGCCAGCAGCCAAGTTCTAGCGGGAGGGCGAGGCTCCTACAATGAGCAGTTCTTC
TRBJ2-7 | TRBD2 | . | TRBV6-1 | CASSEALYGTSGRAYEQYF | TGTGCCAGCAGTGAAGCGCTTTACGGGACTAGTGGGAGAGCCTACGAGCAGTACTTC
TRBJ1-2 | TRBD1 | . | TRBV14 | CASRKTGTAYGYTF | TGTGCCAGCAGAAAAACCGGGACAGCGTATGGCTACACCTTC
TRBJ2-7 | TRBD2 | . | TRBV5-4 | CASSFLSGEKTYEQYF | TGTGCCAGCAGCTTCCTTAGCGGGGAAAAAACCTACGAGCAGTACTTC
TRBJ1-2 | . | . | TRBV12-5 | CASGLGGQIYGYTF | TGTGCTAGTGGTTTGGGCGGACAAATCTATGGCTACACCTTC
TRBJ1-5 | . | . | TRBV5-1 | CASSPTGRTDRNQPQHF | TGCGCCAGCAGCCCGACTGGGAGGACCGACCGCAATCAGCCCCAGCATTTT
TRBJ1-1 | . | . | TRBV12-5 | CASGLPNLGDTEAFF | TGTGCTAGTGGTTTGCCGAATCTAGGGGACACTGAAGCTTTCTTT
TRBJ2-2 | . | few | TRBV4-2 | CASSRAGELFF | TGTGCCAGCAGCAGAGCCGGGGAGCTGTTTTTT
TRBJ2-2 | TRBD2 | . | TRBV18 | CASSPTSGSVSSGELFF | TGTGCCAGCTCACCGACTAGCGGGAGTGTCAGTTCCGGGGAGCTGTTTTTT
TRBJ1-1 | . | few | TRBV10-1 | CASSESGGSKRAFF | TGCGCCAGCAGTGAGTCGGGAGGGTCGAAGCGAGCTTTCTTT
TRBJ2-3 | . | . | TRBV18 | CASSPYPSTDTQYF | TGTGCCAGCTCACCCTACCCTAGCACAGATACGCAGTATTTT
TRBJ2-7 | TRBD2 | . | TRBV6-2/TRBV6-3 | CASSYLDPKRENNEQYF | TGTGCCAGCAGTTACCTCGACCCTAAGCGGGAGAACAACGAGCAGTACTTC
TRBJ2-1 | . | . | TRBV5-6 | CASSLIDSNEQFF | TGTGCCAGCAGCTTAATCGACAGCAATGAGCAGTTCTTC
TRBJ2-5 | . | . | TRBV9 | CASSVQYVETQYF | TGTGCCAGCAGCGTCCAGTATGTGGAGACCCAGTACTTC